This T cell receptor (beta chain) was identified during a study of human T cells and chemical hapten exposure. CDR1 and CDR2 from the germline V gene are GTSNPN and SVGIG (reference sequence). The germline V and J ends were trimmed by 5 bases and 5 bases, with 13 bases remaining between them. This CDR3 is built from 13 residues. One entry per CDR3 protein results from TCRdb running MiXCR on the RACE reads. The table has some 83,000 distinct CDR3 sequences, around 10% seen once. This clonotype was found a few times. Time point defined: patch test 1, 2 weeks after DPC sensitization. Noted treatment: therapeutic diphenylcyclopropenone sensitization with weekly scalp DPC.

The sample here was whole blood, taken in connection with sensitization to the hapten diphenylcyclopropenone (DPC). The chain couples TRBV30 to TRBJ1-5, with TRBD1 as a possible D gene (6 bases). This TCR came from a woman aged 45-59 years with alopecia areata. Some clones in this sample may be carry-over from other donors' samples. The CDR3 sequence is CAWGNGGYQPQHF. In DNA, the CDR3 is TGTGCCTGGGGGAACGGGGGCTATCAGCCCCAGCATTTT.